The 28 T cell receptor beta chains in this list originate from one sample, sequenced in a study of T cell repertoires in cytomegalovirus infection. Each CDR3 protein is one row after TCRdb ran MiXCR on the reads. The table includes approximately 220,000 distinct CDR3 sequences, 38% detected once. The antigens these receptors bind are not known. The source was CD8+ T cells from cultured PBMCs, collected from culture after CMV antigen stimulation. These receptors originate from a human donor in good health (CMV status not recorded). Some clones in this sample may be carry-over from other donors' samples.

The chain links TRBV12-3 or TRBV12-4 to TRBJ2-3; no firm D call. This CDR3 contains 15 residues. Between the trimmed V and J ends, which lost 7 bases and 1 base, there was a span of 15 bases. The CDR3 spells CASTSSVTGTDTQYF. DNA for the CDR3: TGTGCCAGCACCTCGTCCGTGACGGGCACAGATACGCAGTATTTT.

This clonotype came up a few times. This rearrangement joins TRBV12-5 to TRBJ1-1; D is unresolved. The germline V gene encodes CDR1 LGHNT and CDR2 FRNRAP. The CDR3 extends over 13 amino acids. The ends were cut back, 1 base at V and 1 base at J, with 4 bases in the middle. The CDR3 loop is CASGLAGNTEAFF. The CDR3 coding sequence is TGTGCTAGTGGTTTGGCAGGGAACACTGAAGCTTTCTTT.

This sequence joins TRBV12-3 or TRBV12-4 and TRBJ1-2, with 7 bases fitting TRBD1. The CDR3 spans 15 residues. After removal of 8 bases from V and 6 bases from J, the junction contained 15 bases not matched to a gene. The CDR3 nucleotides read TGTGCCAGCTCCGCCATGGCAGGGGGGCAACATGGCTACACCTTC. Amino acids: CASSAMAGGQHGYTF.

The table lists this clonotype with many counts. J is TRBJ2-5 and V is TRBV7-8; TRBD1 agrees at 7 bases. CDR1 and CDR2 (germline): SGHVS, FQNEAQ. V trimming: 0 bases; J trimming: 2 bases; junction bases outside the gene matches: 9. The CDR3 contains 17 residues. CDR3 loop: CASSLATLGQNQETQYF. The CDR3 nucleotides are TGTGCCAGCAGCTTAGCAACCCTGGGACAGAATCAAGAGACCCAGTACTTC.

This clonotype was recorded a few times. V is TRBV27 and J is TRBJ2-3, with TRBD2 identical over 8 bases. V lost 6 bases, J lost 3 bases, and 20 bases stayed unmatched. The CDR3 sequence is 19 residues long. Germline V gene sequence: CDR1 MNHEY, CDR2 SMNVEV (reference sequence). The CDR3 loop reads CASSPLGAGGLHGTDTQYF. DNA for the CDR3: TGTGCCAGCAGCCCCCTAGGCGCGGGAGGACTACATGGGACAGATACGCAGTATTTT.

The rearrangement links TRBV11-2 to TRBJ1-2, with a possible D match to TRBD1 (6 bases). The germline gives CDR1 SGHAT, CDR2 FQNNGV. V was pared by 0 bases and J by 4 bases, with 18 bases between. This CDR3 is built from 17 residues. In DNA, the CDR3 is TGTGCCAGCAGCTTAGATGACTCCCAGGGGCGAGGCTATGGCTACACCTTC. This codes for CASSLDDSQGRGYGYTF.

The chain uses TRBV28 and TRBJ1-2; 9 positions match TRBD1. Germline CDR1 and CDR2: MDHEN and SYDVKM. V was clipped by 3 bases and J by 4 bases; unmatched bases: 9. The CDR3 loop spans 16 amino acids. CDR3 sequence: CASSFSEGTGIYGYTF. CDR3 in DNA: TGTGCCAGCAGTTTTAGCGAGGGGACAGGGATCTATGGCTACACCTTC.

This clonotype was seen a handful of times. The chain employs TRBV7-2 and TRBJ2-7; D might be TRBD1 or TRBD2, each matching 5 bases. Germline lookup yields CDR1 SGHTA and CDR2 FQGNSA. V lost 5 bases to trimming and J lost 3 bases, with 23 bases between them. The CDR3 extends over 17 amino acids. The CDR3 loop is CASSIHPGTQGNYEQYF. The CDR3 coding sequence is TGTGCCAGCAGCATACATCCCGGGACCCAGGGCAACTACGAGCAGTACTTC.

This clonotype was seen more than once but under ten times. CDR3 coding DNA: TGTGCCAGCAGTTACCGTTATGAAGATTATGAAGCTTTCTTT. Translating it yields CASSYRYEDYEAFF. The chain has TRBV6-5 and TRBJ1-1; D is unclear. This CDR3 is 14 amino acids long. Trimming left V 2 bases short and J 7 bases short, with 14 bases between. Looked up from germline, CDR1 is MNHEY and CDR2 is SVGAGI.

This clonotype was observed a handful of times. The CDR3 nucleotides read TGTGCCAGTTATGGGCGGGGCACTGAAGCTTTCTTT. Translating it yields CASYGRGTEAFF. J is TRBJ1-1 and V is TRBV19; D is unresolved. The CDR3 has 12 residues. V was cut by 8 bases and J by 4 bases, with 11 bases left in between. CDR1 and CDR2 from the germline V gene are LNHDA and SQIVND (reference sequence).

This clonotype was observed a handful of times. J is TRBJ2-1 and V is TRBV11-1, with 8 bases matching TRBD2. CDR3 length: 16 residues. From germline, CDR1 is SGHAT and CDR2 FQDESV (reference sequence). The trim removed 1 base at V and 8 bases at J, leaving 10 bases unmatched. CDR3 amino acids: CASSLGAGDLWDEQFF. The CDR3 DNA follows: TGTGCCAGCAGCTTAGGAGCGGGAGATCTCTGGGATGAGCAGTTCTTC.

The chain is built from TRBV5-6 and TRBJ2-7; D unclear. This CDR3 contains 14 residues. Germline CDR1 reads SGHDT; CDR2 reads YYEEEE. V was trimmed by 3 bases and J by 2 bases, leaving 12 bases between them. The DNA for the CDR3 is TGTGCCAGCAGCTCCCAGGCTCGTACCTACGAGCAGTACTTC. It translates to CASSSQARTYEQYF.

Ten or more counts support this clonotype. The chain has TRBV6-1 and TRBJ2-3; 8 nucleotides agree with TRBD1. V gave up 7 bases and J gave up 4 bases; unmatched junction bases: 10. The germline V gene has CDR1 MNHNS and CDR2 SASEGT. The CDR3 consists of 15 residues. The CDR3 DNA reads TGTGCCAGCACCGACGCAGGGGGCGGTGCAGATACGCAGTATTTT. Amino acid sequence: CASTDAGGGADTQYF.

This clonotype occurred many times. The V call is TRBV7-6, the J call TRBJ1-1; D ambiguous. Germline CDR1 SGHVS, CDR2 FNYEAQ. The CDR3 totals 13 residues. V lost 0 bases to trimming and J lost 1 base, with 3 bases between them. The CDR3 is CASSLAKNTEAFF. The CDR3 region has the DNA TGTGCCAGCAGCTTAGCGAAGAACACTGAAGCTTTCTTT.

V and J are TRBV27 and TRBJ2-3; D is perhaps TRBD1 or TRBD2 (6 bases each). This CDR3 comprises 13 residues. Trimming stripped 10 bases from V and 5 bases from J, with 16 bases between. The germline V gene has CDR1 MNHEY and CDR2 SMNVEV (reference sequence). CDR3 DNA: TGTGCCACCTCCCGGGGGCTAGTAGATACGCAGTATTTT. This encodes CATSRGLVDTQYF.

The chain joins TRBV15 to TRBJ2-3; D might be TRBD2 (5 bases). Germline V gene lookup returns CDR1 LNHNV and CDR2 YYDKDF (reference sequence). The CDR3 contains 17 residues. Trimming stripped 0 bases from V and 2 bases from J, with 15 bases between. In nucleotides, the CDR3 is TGTGCCACCAGCAGAGATCCCCTAGCATCATCCACAGATACGCAGTATTTT. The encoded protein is CATSRDPLASSTDTQYF.

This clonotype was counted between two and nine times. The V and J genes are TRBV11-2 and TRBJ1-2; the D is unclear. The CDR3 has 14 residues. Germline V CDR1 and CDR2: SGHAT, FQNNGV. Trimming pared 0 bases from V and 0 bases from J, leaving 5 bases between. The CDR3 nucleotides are TGTGCCAGCAGCTTAGACGGGGCTAACTATGGCTACACCTTC. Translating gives CASSLDGANYGYTF.

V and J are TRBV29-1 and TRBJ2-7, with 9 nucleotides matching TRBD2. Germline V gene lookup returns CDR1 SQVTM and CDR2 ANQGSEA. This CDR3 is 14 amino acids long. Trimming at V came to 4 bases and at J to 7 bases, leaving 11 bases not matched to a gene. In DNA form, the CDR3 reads TGCAGCGTTGTAGGCGCGGGAGGGCCAGAAGAGCAGTACTTC. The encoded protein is CSVVGAGGPEEQYF.

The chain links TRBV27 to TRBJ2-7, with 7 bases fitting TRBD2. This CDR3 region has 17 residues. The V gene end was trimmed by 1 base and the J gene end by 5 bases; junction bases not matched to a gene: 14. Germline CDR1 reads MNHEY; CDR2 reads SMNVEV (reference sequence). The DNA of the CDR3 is TGTGCCAGCAGTTTATGGTTCGCTAGCGGAACCCAAAACGAGCAGTACTTC. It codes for CASSLWFASGTQNEQYF.

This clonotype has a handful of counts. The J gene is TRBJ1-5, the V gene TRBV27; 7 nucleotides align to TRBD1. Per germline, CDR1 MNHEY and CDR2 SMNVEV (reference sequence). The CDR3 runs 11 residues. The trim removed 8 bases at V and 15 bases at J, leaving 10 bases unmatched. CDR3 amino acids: CASFSQGSWHF. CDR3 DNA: TGTGCCAGCTTTTCACAGGGGTCCTGGCATTTT.

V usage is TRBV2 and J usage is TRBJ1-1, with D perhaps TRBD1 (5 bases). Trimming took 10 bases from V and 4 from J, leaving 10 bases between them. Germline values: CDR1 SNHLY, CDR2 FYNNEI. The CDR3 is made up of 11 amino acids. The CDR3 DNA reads TGTGCCAAGGAGGGGCCCACTGAAGCTTTCTTT. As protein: CAKEGPTEAFF.

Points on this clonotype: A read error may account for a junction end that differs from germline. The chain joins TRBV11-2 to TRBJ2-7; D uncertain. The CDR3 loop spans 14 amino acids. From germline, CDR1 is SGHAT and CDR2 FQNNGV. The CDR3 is CASSLALVVYEQYF. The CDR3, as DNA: TGTGCAAGCAGCTTAGCTCTGGTGGTCTACGAGCAGTACTTC. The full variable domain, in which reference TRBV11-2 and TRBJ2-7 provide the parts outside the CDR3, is EAGVAQSPRYKIIEKRQSVAFWCNPISGHATLYWYQQILGQGPKLLIQFQNNGVVDDSQLPKDRFSAERLKGVDSTLKIQPAKLEDSAVYLCASSLALVVYEQYFGPGTRLTVT.

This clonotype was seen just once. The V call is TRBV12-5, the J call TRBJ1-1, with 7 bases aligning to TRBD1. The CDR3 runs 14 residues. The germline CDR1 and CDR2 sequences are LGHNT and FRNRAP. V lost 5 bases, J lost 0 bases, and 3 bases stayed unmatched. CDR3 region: CASGDDRVNTEAFF. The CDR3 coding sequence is TGTGCTAGTGGTGATGACAGGGTGAACACTGAAGCTTTCTTT.

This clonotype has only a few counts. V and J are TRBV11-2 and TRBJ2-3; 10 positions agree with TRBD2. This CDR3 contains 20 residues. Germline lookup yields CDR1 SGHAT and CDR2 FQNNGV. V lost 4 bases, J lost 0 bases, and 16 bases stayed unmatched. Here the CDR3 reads CASSSGFGASGRISTDTQYF. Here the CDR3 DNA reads TGTGCCAGCAGCTCGGGATTCGGGGCTAGCGGGAGAATCAGCACAGATACGCAGTATTTT. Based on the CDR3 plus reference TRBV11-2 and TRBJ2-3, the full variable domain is EAGVAQSPRYKIIEKRQSVAFWCNPISGHATLYWYQQILGQGPKLLIQFQNNGVVDDSQLPKDRFSAERLKGVDSTLKIQPAKLEDSAVYLCASSSGFGASGRISTDTQYFGPGTRLTVL.

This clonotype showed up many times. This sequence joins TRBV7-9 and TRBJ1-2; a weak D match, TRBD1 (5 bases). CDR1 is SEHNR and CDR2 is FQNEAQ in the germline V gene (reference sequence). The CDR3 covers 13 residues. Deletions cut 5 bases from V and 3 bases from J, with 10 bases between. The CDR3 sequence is CASSPTDHYGYTF. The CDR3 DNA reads TGTGCCAGCAGCCCGACAGACCACTATGGCTACACCTTC.

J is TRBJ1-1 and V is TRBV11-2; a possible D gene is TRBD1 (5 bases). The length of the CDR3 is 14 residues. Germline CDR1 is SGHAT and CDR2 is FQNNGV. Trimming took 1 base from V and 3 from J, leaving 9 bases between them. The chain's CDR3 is CASSLVGADTEAFF. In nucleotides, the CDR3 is TGTGCCAGCAGCTTAGTCGGGGCGGACACTGAAGCTTTCTTT. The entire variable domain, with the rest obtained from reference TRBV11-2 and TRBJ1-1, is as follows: EAGVAQSPRYKIIEKRQSVAFWCNPISGHATLYWYQQILGQGPKLLIQFQNNGVVDDSQLPKDRFSAERLKGVDSTLKIQPAKLEDSAVYLCASSLVGADTEAFFGQGTRLTVV.

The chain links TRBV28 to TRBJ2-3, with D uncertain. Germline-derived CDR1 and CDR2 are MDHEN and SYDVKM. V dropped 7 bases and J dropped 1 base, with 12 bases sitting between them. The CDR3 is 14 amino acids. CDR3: CASTSPRGTDTQYF. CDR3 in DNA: TGTGCCAGCACCTCTCCGCGTGGCACAGATACGCAGTATTTT.

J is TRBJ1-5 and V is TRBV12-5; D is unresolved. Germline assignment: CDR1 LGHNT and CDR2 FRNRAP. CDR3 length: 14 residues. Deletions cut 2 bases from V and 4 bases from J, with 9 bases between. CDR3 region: CASGLPVANQPQHF. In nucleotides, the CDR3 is TGTGCTAGTGGTTTGCCAGTTGCAAATCAGCCCCAGCATTTT.